One and the same sample provided the 21 T cell receptor beta chains below, sequenced in a study of T-cell reconstitution after alpha-beta-depleted transplantation in children. For TCRbeta, the library was prepared with unique molecular identifiers. MiXCR was run by TCRdb on the PCR reads, yielding one entry per CDR3 protein. The sample includes roughly 280,000 distinct CDR3 sequences, approximately 10% seen only once; the top ten take 23%. The source material was peripheral blood, sampled 180 days after TCRalphabeta/CD19-depleted stem cell transplant. Source of these receptors: a male patient between 2 and 10 years old who had a stem cell transplant for chronic granulomatous disease, so the T cells may come from the graft donor.

This clonotype appeared many times. The genes are TRBV9 and TRBJ2-1, with 7 bases identical to TRBD2. Germline-derived CDR1 and CDR2 are SGDLS and YYNGEE. The V segment lost 4 bases and the J segment 4 bases; nucleotides outside the gene matches: 11. This CDR3 is 16 amino acids long. CDR3 sequence: CASSPDFAGAYNEQFF. CDR3 DNA sequence: TGTGCCAGCAGCCCGGATTTCGCGGGAGCGTACAATGAGCAGTTCTTC.

This clonotype was seen many times. This chain uses TRBV18 with TRBJ2-7, with TRBD2 matching 11 bases. CDR3 length: 17 amino acids. J lost 2 bases, V lost 1 base, and 7 bases had no gene match. The germline gives CDR1 KGHSH, CDR2 LQKENI. This CDR3 reads CASSPQTGTSGTYEQYF. CDR3 DNA sequence: TGTGCCAGCTCACCACAAACTGGGACTAGCGGAACCTACGAGCAGTACTTC.

This clonotype was counted ten times or more. The V call is TRBV20-1, the J call TRBJ2-7; D gene ambiguous. The germline gives CDR1 DFQATT, CDR2 SNEGSKA (reference sequence). This CDR3 is 13 amino acids long. V shed 6 bases and J shed 4 bases, with 16 bases lying between them. The CDR3 DNA sequence: TGCAGTGCGTACCCACGGGTGGGGTACGAGCAGTACTTC. Its translation is CSAYPRVGYEQYF.

The chain has TRBV18 and TRBJ2-7, with D possibly being TRBD1 (6 bases). V lost 3 bases and J lost 4, with 22 bases in between. CDR1 is KGHSH, CDR2 LQKENI, per germline. The CDR3 has 17 residues. CDR3 nucleotide sequence: TGTGCCAGCTCACCGCTACACTCCGGGACAATAATTTACGAGCAGTACTTC. Translating it yields CASSPLHSGTIIYEQYF.

The chain couples TRBV28 to TRBJ1-1, with unresolved D. Germline CDR1 reads MDHEN; CDR2 reads SYDVKM. This CDR3 is built from 14 residues. Trimming left V 2 bases short and J 1 base short, with 8 bases between. In DNA form, the CDR3 reads TGTGCCAGCAGTTTAAAAGTCTCGAACACTGAAGCTTTCTTT. Its protein product is CASSLKVSNTEAFF.

This clonotype was counted at least ten times. Here the CDR3 omits its conserved ending phenylalanine or tryptophan, so a read error is the likely source. No DNA is shown, since the ends of the CDR3 on it are uncertain; the CDR3 is the one TCRdb lists. CDR3 amino acids: CASSQIRDSHLEV. The chain carries TRBV12-3 or TRBV12-4 and TRBJ1-2; the listed D gene, TRBD1, was not tested against the DNA. A total of 13 residues make up the CDR3, ends included.

This clonotype occurred many times. The J gene is TRBJ2-7, the V gene TRBV20-1, with no clear D. The CDR3 spans 12 residues. The germline V gene has CDR1 DFQATT and CDR2 SNEGSKA (reference sequence). Trimming cost V 1 base and J 6 bases, with 10 bases left between them. The CDR3 is CSARARVSEQYF. The CDR3 DNA reads as TGCAGTGCTAGAGCCCGAGTATCCGAGCAGTACTTC.

In this sample, this clonotype turned up many times. The chain employs TRBV12-3 or TRBV12-4 and TRBJ2-3; 7 bases are shared with TRBD1. V was pared by 5 bases and J by 3 bases, with 14 bases of the junction left unmatched. This CDR3 contains 17 residues. CDR3 sequence (DNA): TGTGCCAGCAGTACCGGGACAGCGATCCCCGGGACAGATACGCAGTATTTT. The encoded protein is CASSTGTAIPGTDTQYF.

This chain connects TRBV5-4 to TRBJ2-3; 10 bases align to TRBD2. The CDR3 has 16 residues. Germline CDR1 reads SGHNT; CDR2 reads YYREEE (reference sequence). Trimming took 4 bases from V and 0 from J; bases not matched to a gene: 5. The CDR3 DNA sequence: TGTGCCAGCAGCCCCGGACTAGCGGATAGCACAGATACGCAGTATTTT. Residues: CASSPGLADSTDTQYF.

In its sample, this clonotype was seen many times. V is TRBV18 and J is TRBJ2-5; D is perhaps TRBD2 (5 bases). Germline V gene sequence: CDR1 KGHSH, CDR2 LQKENI. CDR3 length equals 14 residues. Trimming took off 3 bases at V and 5 bases at J, with 13 bases between the two ends. CDR3 protein: CASSPSVSVETQYF. The CDR3 DNA reads TGTGCCAGCTCACCGTCGGTTAGCGTGGAGACCCAGTACTTC.

There are many counts of this clonotype. The chain is built from TRBV5-6 and TRBJ2-1; D might be TRBD2 (6 bases). Germline V gene data show CDR1 as SGHDT and CDR2 as YYEEEE. Trimming removed 5 bases from V and 4 bases from J, with 16 bases in between. This CDR3 comprises 15 residues. The CDR3 loop is CASRGTGTGYNEQFF. CDR3 bases: TGTGCCAGCAGGGGTACCGGGACTGGATACAATGAGCAGTTCTTC.

The sample holds a few counts of this clonotype. This chain joins TRBV5-4 and TRBJ1-4; TRBD1 matches 10 bases. The CDR3 covers 16 residues. The germline V gene encodes CDR1 SGHNT and CDR2 YYREEE (reference sequence). Trimming removed 4 bases from V and 7 bases from J; junction bases left unmatched: 10. In DNA form, the CDR3 reads TGTGCCAGCAGCGCACAACCGGGACAGGGGATTGAAAAACTGTTTTTT. Translation: CASSAQPGQGIEKLFF.

This clonotype was detected many times. The J gene is TRBJ2-3, the V gene TRBV12-3 or TRBV12-4; no clear D gene. V was trimmed by 4 bases and J by 2 bases, leaving 16 bases between them. The CDR3 is made up of 16 amino acids. CDR3 in DNA: TGTGCCAGCAGTTCGCCGGCTACAGCGTACACAGATACGCAGTATTTT. Its protein is CASSSPATAYTDTQYF.

This clonotype appeared many times. The chain recombines TRBV7-9 with TRBJ2-1; D call uncertain. Looked up from germline, CDR1 is SEHNR and CDR2 is FQNEAQ (reference sequence). This CDR3 is 16 amino acids long. Trimming removed 2 bases from V and 0 bases from J, with 11 bases in between. CDR3 sequence reads: CASSLKRQYSYNEQFF. DNA of the CDR3: TGTGCCAGCAGCTTAAAGCGCCAGTACTCCTACAATGAGCAGTTCTTC.

This clonotype occurred many times. The V gene is TRBV28, the J gene TRBJ2-5, with 11 bases aligning to TRBD2. The CDR3 consists of 16 residues. Trimming cost V 2 bases and J 1 base; bases outside gene matches: 3. The germline V gene has CDR1 MDHEN and CDR2 SYDVKM. The CDR3 reads CASSLGTSGLQETQYF. CDR3 coding DNA: TGTGCCAGCAGTTTAGGGACTAGCGGACTCCAAGAGACCCAGTACTTC. Variable domain in full (rest from reference TRBV28 and TRBJ2-5): DVKVTQSSRYLVKRTGEKVFLECVQDMDHENMFWYRQDPGLGLRLIYFSYDVKMKEKGDIPEGYSVSREKKERFSLILESASTNQTSMYLCASSLGTSGLQETQYFGPGTRLLVL.

In regard to this clonotype: One end of the junction is discordant with germline, which a read error may explain. The chain combines TRBV5-1 with TRBJ2-1; D ambiguous. This CDR3 comprises 12 residues. The germline V gene encodes CDR1 SGHRS and CDR2 YFSETQ. Here the CDR3 DNA reads TGCGCCAGTAGACCAGCAGGAGTTCAGCAGTCCTTC. It encodes CASRPAGVQQSF. Using reference TRBV5-1 and TRBJ2-1 for the parts outside the CDR3, the full variable domain is KAGVTQTPRYLIKTRGQQVTLSCSPISGHRSVSWYQQTPGQGLQFLFEYFSETQRNKGNFPGRFSGRQFSNSRSEMNVSTLELGDSALYLCASRPAGVQQSFGPGTRLTVL.

This clonotype occurred many times. This chain links TRBV7-3 with TRBJ1-5, with D tentatively TRBD1 (6 bases). Germline-derived CDR1 and CDR2 are SGHTA and FQGTGA. V lost 4 bases to trimming and J lost 3 bases, with 13 bases between them. This CDR3 has 15 residues. Here the CDR3 DNA reads TGTGCCAGCAGCTCCCACAGGGTTACCAATCAGCCCCAGCATTTT. Translation: CASSSHRVTNQPQHF.

On this clonotype: A much larger clone differs from this one at a single base, so this may be a read error. This rearrangement joins TRBV20-1 to TRBJ2-7; TRBD2 aligns across 7 bases. The CDR3 length is 12 residues. Germline V gene lookup returns CDR1 DFQATT and CDR2 SNEGSKA (reference sequence). The CDR3 nucleotides are TGCAGTGCTAGGGGGCTAGCGGCCGAGCAGCACTTC. It specifies CSARGLAAEQHF.

This clonotype was counted at least ten times. This chain joins TRBV29-1 and TRBJ2-1, with TRBD2 matching 8 bases. The CDR3 is 14 amino acids. Losses at the gene ends were 5 bases for V and 5 bases for J; bases not matched to a gene: 8. In germline, CDR1 is SQVTM, CDR2 ANQGSEA. The CDR3 DNA reads TGCAGCGTTTACAGCGGGAGAAATCACAATGAGCAGTTCTTC. It yields the protein CSVYSGRNHNEQFF.

This clonotype was recorded at least ten times. The chain is built from TRBV12-3 or TRBV12-4 and TRBJ2-7, with D uncertain. CDR3 size: 14 residues. V was pared by 2 bases and J by 0 bases, with 8 bases between. DNA for the CDR3: TGTGCCAGCAGTTTATGGCGGACCTCCTACGAGCAGTACTTC. This sequence encodes CASSLWRTSYEQYF.

J is TRBJ2-1 and V is TRBV11-2, with 10 bases that match TRBD2. The V gene's germline CDR1 is SGHAT and CDR2 FQNNGV. Losses at the gene ends were 4 bases for V and 3 bases for J; bases not matched to a gene: 3. The CDR3 contains 15 residues. The CDR3 nucleotides are TGTGCCAGCAGCTCATCTAGCGGGAGCTACAATGAGCAGTTCTTC. The encoded protein is CASSSSSGSYNEQFF.